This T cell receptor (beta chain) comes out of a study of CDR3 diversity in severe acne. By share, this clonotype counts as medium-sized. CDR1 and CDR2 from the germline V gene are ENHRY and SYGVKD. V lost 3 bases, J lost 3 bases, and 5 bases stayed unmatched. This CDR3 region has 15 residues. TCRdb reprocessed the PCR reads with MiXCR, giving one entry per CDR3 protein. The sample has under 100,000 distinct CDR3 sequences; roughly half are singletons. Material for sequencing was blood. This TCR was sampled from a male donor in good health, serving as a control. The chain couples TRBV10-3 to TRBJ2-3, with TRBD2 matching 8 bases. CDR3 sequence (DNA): TGTGCCATCAGTGACGGAGCGGGAGTTACAGATACGCAGTATTTT. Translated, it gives CAISDGAGVTDTQYF.